Below are 7 T cell receptor beta chains sequenced from a single sample in a study of T cell changes during pregnancy in multiple sclerosis. Method: immunoSEQ multiplex PCR; TCRdb's copy keeps in-frame clones and lacks some. The sample lists about 94,000 clones, 94% occurring once. Source: peripheral blood, taken in the third trimester of pregnancy. The receptors here all came from a female donor with multiple sclerosis, enrolled in a pregnancy study.

DNA for the CDR3: TGTGCCAGCAGTCGACAGGGGAACCCATTTGTCGCTTTCTTT. As protein: CASSRQGNPFVAFF. The gene calls are TRBV27 and TRBJ1-1; the match to TRBD1 covers 8 bases. This CDR3 is 14 amino acids long. V was clipped by 5 bases and J by 11 bases; unmatched bases: 13. The germline CDR1 and CDR2 sequences are MNHEY and SMNVEV (reference sequence).

The CDR3 reads CASSPTPTSGRYNEQFF. CDR3 nucleotide sequence: TGTGCCAGTAGTCCGACACCTACTAGCGGGAGGTACAATGAGCAGTTCTTC. V usage is TRBV19 and J usage is TRBJ2-1, with 12 bases lining up with TRBD2. Germline lookup yields CDR1 LNHDA and CDR2 SQIVND (reference sequence). The CDR3 is 17 residues long. J gave up 4 bases and V 5 bases, and 9 bases lay outside the gene matches.

This clone was seen a few times. V gene TRBV5-1 combines with J gene TRBJ2-2; TRBD2 aligns across 15 bases. J was trimmed by 7 bases and V by 4 bases; bases with no gene match: 8. Germline V CDR1 and CDR2: SGHRS, YFSETQ. This CDR3 comprises 17 residues. Written as DNA, the CDR3 is TGCGCCAGCAGCGTTGAGGGACTAGCGGGAGGAGGCGGGGAGCTGTTTTTT. Translated: CASSVEGLAGGGGELFF. Combining the CDR3 with reference TRBV5-1 and TRBJ2-2 gives the whole variable domain KAGVTQTPRYLIKTRGQQVTLSCSPISGHRSVSWYQQTPGQGLQFLFEYFSETQRNKGNFPGRFSGRQFSNSRSEMNVSTLELGDSALYLCASSVEGLAGGGGELFFGEGSRLTVL.

This rearrangement joins TRBV28 to TRBJ1-2; TRBD1 matches 8 bases. Trimming cost V 4 bases and J 5 bases; bases outside gene matches: 9. Per germline, CDR1 MDHEN and CDR2 SYDVKM. The CDR3 runs 15 residues. Here the CDR3 reads CASSSRGTGLYGYTF. The DNA of the CDR3 is TGTGCCAGCAGTTCCCGCGGGACAGGACTATATGGCTACACCTTC.

In nucleotides, the CDR3 is TGTGCCAGCAGTTTCCTACAGGGGTCAGATACGCAGTATTTT. Protein product: CASSFLQGSDTQYF. J is TRBJ2-3 and V is TRBV28, with 7 bases aligning to TRBD1. The CDR3 sequence is 14 residues long. The germline V gene has CDR1 MDHEN and CDR2 SYDVKM. V shed 3 bases and J 4 bases; nucleotides not matched to a gene: 4.

DNA for the CDR3: TGTGCCAGTACGGGGGGAATCTACGAGCAGTACTTC. Its protein product is CASTGGIYEQYF. The V and J genes are TRBV6-1 and TRBJ2-7, with 7 positions matching TRBD2. The germline V gene encodes CDR1 MNHNS and CDR2 SASEGT. The CDR3 spans 12 residues. V was pared by 9 bases and J by 3 bases, with 5 bases of the junction left unmatched.

This clone was observed a handful of times. CDR3 amino acids: CAWSSERNTEAFF. The CDR3 region has the DNA TGTGCCTGGAGTTCGGAGAGGAACACTGAAGCTTTCTTT. The chain uses TRBV30 and TRBJ1-1; no reliable D call. Trimming cost V 2 bases and J 1 base, with 8 bases left between them. Looked up from germline, CDR1 is GTSNPN and CDR2 is SVGIG (reference sequence). CDR3 size: 13 residues.